The 11 T cell receptor beta chains below come from one sample, sequenced in a study of blood T cell repertoires in COVID-19 (dated by TCRdb to the early 2020s). Library creation used the immunoSEQ multiplex PCR assay. This is the immuneACCESS table as TCRdb keeps it, with only in-frame sequences that have V and J called. A part of the clones is gone; compared with another copy, unresolved V genes explain less than half, and the rest is unexplained. For this sample the table gives around 320,000 clones, of which around 87% were detected only once. The biggest ten clones account for approximately 4% of the sample. Sequenced input: PBMCs or T cells enriched from blood (not recorded which). These receptors were obtained from a woman under 30 with acute COVID-19.

The V gene is TRBV11-3, the J gene TRBJ1-1; a possible D gene is TRBD1 (6 bases). Germline values: CDR1 SGHNT, CDR2 YENEEA. The CDR3 has 13 residues. Trimming cost V 4 bases and J 3 bases, with 9 bases left between them. The CDR3 DNA follows: TGTGCCAGCAGCTCCTCAGGGGACACTGAAGCTTTCTTT. This codes for CASSSSGDTEAFF.

The chain has TRBV4-2 and TRBJ1-2; possibly TRBD1 for D (6 bases). Deletions cut 2 bases from V and 5 bases from J, with 15 bases between. Germline loops: CDR1 LGHNA, CDR2 YNFKEQ. CDR3 length equals 15 residues. CDR3 in amino acids: CASSQTLQGGYGYTF. CDR3 nucleotides: TGTGCCAGCAGCCAAACCTTACAGGGCGGGTATGGCTACACCTTC.

J is TRBJ2-7 and V is TRBV5-6; TRBD1 agrees at 9 bases. J was trimmed by 5 bases and V by 4 bases; bases with no gene match: 13. CDR1 SGHDT and CDR2 YYEEEE come from the germline V gene. The CDR3 is made up of 16 amino acids. The CDR3 DNA reads as TGTGCCAGCAGCCAGATCGGACAGGGGATCCCCCACGAGCAGTACTTC. This codes for CASSQIGQGIPHEQYF.

The chain carries TRBV6-1 and TRBJ2-1, with 9 positions matching TRBD2. V shed 2 bases, J shed 4 bases, and the junction held 6 bases outside the gene matches. Germline assignment: CDR1 MNHNS and CDR2 SASEGT. The CDR3 consists of 16 residues. The CDR3 region has the DNA TGTGCCAGCAGTGAAACGACTAGCGGTTATTACAATGAGCAGTTCTTC. This translates into CASSETTSGYYNEQFF.

This clone was counted once. The chain employs TRBV9 and TRBJ2-1, with D maybe TRBD2 (5 bases). The CDR3 is 12 residues long. Trimming stripped 7 bases from V and 5 bases from J, with 10 bases between. Germline loops: CDR1 SGDLS, CDR2 YYNGEE. CDR3 sequence (DNA): TGTGCCAGCGGCGACTACAACAATGAGCAGTTCTTC. It is translated as CASGDYNNEQFF.

The V and J genes are TRBV10-3 and TRBJ1-4; 8 positions agree with TRBD1. Looked up from germline, CDR1 is ENHRY and CDR2 is SYGVKD. V gave up 10 bases and J gave up 8 bases; unmatched junction bases: 6. This CDR3 is built from 12 residues. CDR3 sequence reads: CATGQGGEKLFF. CDR3 bases: TGTGCCACAGGACAGGGAGGGGAAAAACTGTTTTTT.

This sequence joins TRBV19 and TRBJ2-7; tentatively, D is TRBD1 (6 bases). The CDR3 length is 13 residues. Germline V gives CDR1 LNHDA, CDR2 SQIVND (reference sequence). V dropped 6 bases and J dropped 4 bases, with 13 bases sitting between them. In DNA, the CDR3 is TGTGCCAGTAGCAGAAACAGGGAATACGAGCAGTACTTC. This sequence encodes CASSRNREYEQYF.

The chain joins TRBV18 to TRBJ1-1; 7 bases agree with TRBD1. Per germline, CDR1 KGHSH and CDR2 LQKENI. CDR3 size: 17 residues. The junction had 13 bases not matched to a gene; V was cut back by 2 bases and J by 4 bases. The CDR3 region is CASSPRNSGGRTTEAFF. DNA for the CDR3: TGTGCCAGCTCACCAAGGAATTCAGGGGGTCGGACCACTGAAGCTTTCTTT.

This chain joins TRBV7-3 and TRBJ1-1; unclear D gene. With 5 bases removed from V and 3 bases from J, the gap between germline ends came to 16 bases. CDR3 length: 15 residues. The V gene's germline CDR1 is SGHTA and CDR2 FQGTGA. The CDR3 protein is CASSQREGQDTEAFF. CDR3 nucleotide sequence: TGTGCCAGCAGCCAGAGGGAGGGCCAGGACACTGAAGCTTTCTTT.

This sequence joins TRBV27 and TRBJ2-2, with D tentatively TRBD2 (6 bases). The CDR3 has 16 amino acids. The germline CDR1 and CDR2 sequences are MNHEY and SMNVEV (reference sequence). The V end lost 7 bases, the J end lost 3 bases, and 18 bases lay between the germline ends. The CDR3 nucleotides are TGTGCCAGCACAAATGTCCGGGACTTCTACACCGGGGAGCTGTTTTTT. It translates to CASTNVRDFYTGELFF.

This chain uses TRBV5-1 with TRBJ2-1, with 13 nucleotides matching TRBD2. V shed 4 bases and J 1 base; nucleotides not matched to a gene: 2. CDR3 size: 16 residues. Germline CDR1 and CDR2: SGHRS and YFSETQ. In DNA form, the CDR3 reads TGCGCCAGCAGCCCGACTAGCGGGAGGTCCTACAATGAGCAGTTCTTC. Translation gives CASSPTSGRSYNEQFF.